The next 6 T cell receptor beta chains were all read from a single sample in a study of shared clonotypes between healthy human individuals. TCRdb's table, derived via immunoSEQ multiplex PCR, lists solely in-frame clones and lacks some. Here the sample spans approximately 2.5 million clones, roughly 92% being singletons. The sample consisted of naive CD4+ T cells sorted from blood. Subset reported: CD45RA+ positively selected. These receptors came from a young man in good health.

This rearrangement joins TRBV19 to TRBJ2-6; 7 nucleotides agree with TRBD1. Germline values: CDR1 LNHDA, CDR2 SQIVND (reference sequence). CDR3 size: 17 residues. J gave up 2 bases and V 0 bases, and 4 bases lay outside the gene matches. This chain's CDR3 is CASSIDAGTAGANVLTF. The CDR3 DNA follows: TGTGCCAGTAGTATAGATGCTGGGACAGCTGGGGCCAACGTCCTGACTTTC.

Only one count was recorded for this clone. The J gene is TRBJ1-6, the V gene TRBV5-3; 9 nucleotides line up with TRBD1. TRBV5-3 is an ORF, and what it does is uncertain. The ends lost 0 bases at V and 7 bases at J; junction bases unmatched: 5. The CDR3 loop spans 16 amino acids. DNA for the CDR3: TGTGCCAGAAGCTTGGACAGACAGGGGGGAAATTCACCCCTCCACTTT. Translated, it gives CARSLDRQGGNSPLHF.

To note about this clone: The sample contains more than one DNA sequence encoding this CDR3. The chain couples TRBV10-1 to TRBJ2-3; D is undetermined. V dropped 3 bases and J dropped 4 bases, with 8 bases sitting between them. CDR1 and CDR2 (germline): WNHNN, SYGVQD (reference sequence). The length of the CDR3 is 13 residues. The CDR3: CASSEGGADTQYF. CDR3 nucleotide sequence: TGCGCCAGCAGTGAAGGTGGCGCAGATACGCAGTATTTT.

V is TRBV6-1 and J is TRBJ2-2, with 9 bases identical to TRBD1. The length of the CDR3 is 14 residues. CDR1 is MNHNS, CDR2 SASEGT, per germline. V trimming: 4 bases; J trimming: 6 bases; junction bases outside the gene matches: 3. The CDR3 is CASSATGGSGELFF. DNA for the CDR3: TGTGCCAGCAGTGCGACAGGGGGGTCCGGGGAGCTGTTTTTT.

In DNA, the CDR3 is TGTGCCAGCAGCTTAAATCCCCGAAGGGGAGGGACCTACGAGCAGTACTTC. Translating it yields CASSLNPRRGGTYEQYF. This chain connects TRBV11-2 to TRBJ2-7, with 7 positions matching TRBD2. Germline lookup yields CDR1 SGHAT and CDR2 FQNNGV. The CDR3 sequence is 17 residues long. Trimming took 2 bases from V and 2 from J; bases not matched to a gene: 12.

The chain uses TRBV7-2 and TRBJ1-6; D gene uncertain. CDR1 is SGHTA and CDR2 is FQGNSA in the germline V gene. Trimming pared 4 bases from V and 0 bases from J, leaving 10 bases between. The CDR3 is 16 residues long. The DNA of the CDR3 is TGTGCCAGCAGCTCCTCCTTAAGCTCCTATAATTCACCCCTCCACTTT. Its protein is CASSSSLSSYNSPLHF.